The text below deals with one T cell receptor (beta chain). The target antigen is unknown. Time point: week 47, end of study. Doses comprised 300 ug of mutant IDH1 20-mer peptide each, plus topical imiquimod. The study enrolled donors with new WHO grade 3 or 4 IDH1-mutant, ATRX-lost astrocytomas. The data were taken from a study of a mutant IDH1 vaccine in newly diagnosed glioma. Overall study: It was radiotherapy, temozolomide, or both that patients received previously, with most receiving both. The timing of visit V12 was week 35, and that of visit V13 was week 47. Study-wide points: Top peripheral T cell clonotype shifts appeared unrelated to pseudoprogression.

This CDR3 spans 15 amino acids. Per the germline V gene, CDR1 is MNHNY and CDR2 is SVGAGI (reference sequence). V lost 6 bases, J lost 6 bases, and 20 bases lay in between. Data came from immunoSEQ multiplex PCR; TCRdb stores just in-frame clones and leaves some out. The profile shows around 50,000 clones, approximately 88% of them singletons. This TCR came from a woman aged 25 to 39 with glioma. Some clones in this sample may be carry-over from other donors' samples. The chain links TRBV6-6 to TRBJ1-1; D not resolved. The starting material was PBMCs, obtained from a glioma patient whose treatment included an IDH1 peptide vaccine. The CDR3 spells CASRGGWGGQPEAFF. Here the CDR3 DNA reads TGTGCCAGCAGAGGCGGGTGGGGTGGCCAGCCTGAAGCTTTCTTT.